These 19 T cell receptor beta chains originate from one sample sequenced in a study of cytomegalovirus exposure and HLA in healthy donors. The PCR made use of 60 Vbeta and 13 Jbeta primers. Sequencing used immunoSEQ multiplex PCR; TCRdb keeps in-frame clones, though not all of them. The data show about 250,000 clones, around 90% seen once. Material for sequencing was PBMCs. The receptors shown here come from a girl aged 2-10 years in good health and CMV-seronegative.

The V call is TRBV6-5, the J call TRBJ2-7; D unclear. V lost 0 bases to trimming and J lost 2 bases, with 8 bases between them. CDR3 length: 14 amino acids. The germline gives CDR1 MNHEY, CDR2 SVGAGI. The CDR3 protein is CASSYSGGTYEQYF. As DNA, the CDR3 is TGTGCCAGCAGTTACTCTGGCGGAACCTACGAGCAGTACTTC.

This clone was picked up one time. This chain joins TRBV10-3 and TRBJ1-1; the D is unclear. V shed 4 bases and J shed 8 bases, with 11 bases lying between them. Germline V gene sequence: CDR1 ENHRY, CDR2 SYGVKD. CDR3 length: 12 residues. The CDR3 protein is CAISALGEEAFF. CDR3 coding DNA: TGTGCCATCAGTGCCCTAGGCGAGGAAGCTTTCTTT.

V usage is TRBV19 and J usage is TRBJ1-5; perhaps TRBD1 as D (5 bases). Trimming stripped 3 bases from V and 2 bases from J, with 17 bases between. This CDR3 contains 17 residues. Germline V gene lookup returns CDR1 LNHDA and CDR2 SQIVND (reference sequence). The CDR3 region is CASSISRQGRGNQPQHF. CDR3 DNA: TGTGCCAGTAGTATTAGCCGGCAGGGTAGGGGCAATCAGCCCCAGCATTTT.

The chain couples TRBV10-3 to TRBJ1-6; 7 bases map to TRBD1. The J segment lost 8 bases and the V segment lost 6 bases, leaving 10 bases of the junction unmatched. This CDR3 has 15 residues. Germline V lookup: CDR1 ENHRY, CDR2 SYGVKD. This chain's CDR3 is CAIRVGGVADSPLHF. For the CDR3, the DNA is TGTGCCATCAGAGTAGGGGGCGTAGCTGATTCACCCCTCCACTTT.

The chain uses TRBV30 and TRBJ2-7; the match to TRBD1 covers 9 bases. Germline CDR1 and CDR2: GTSNPN and SVGIG (reference sequence). V shed 2 bases, J shed 4 bases, and the junction held 6 bases outside the gene matches. The CDR3 is 14 amino acids. CDR3 residues: CAWSSGTGWYEQYF. CDR3 DNA sequence: TGTGCCTGGAGTTCCGGGACAGGGTGGTACGAGCAGTACTTC.

The gene calls are TRBV10-3 and TRBJ2-5; 9 bases are a match to TRBD1. Germline-derived CDR1 and CDR2 are ENHRY and SYGVKD. This CDR3 has 14 amino acids. V shed 6 bases and J 0 bases; nucleotides not matched to a gene: 2. In DNA, the CDR3 is TGTGCCATCAGAGGGACAGGGAACCAAGAGACCCAGTACTTC. It specifies CAIRGTGNQETQYF.

The chain recombines TRBV6-4 with TRBJ1-6, with 8 bases matching TRBD1. Germline V gives CDR1 MRHNA, CDR2 SNTAGT. The CDR3 sequence is 14 residues long. V was pared by 4 bases and J by 7 bases, with 3 bases of the junction left unmatched. The CDR3 sequence is CASSGTGLNSPLHF. DNA of the CDR3: TGTGCCAGCAGTGGGACAGGGCTAAATTCACCCCTCCACTTT.

V usage is TRBV4-2 and J usage is TRBJ2-1, with 13 bases fitting TRBD2. V lost 0 bases, J lost 4 bases, and 9 bases stayed unmatched. Per germline, CDR1 LGHNA and CDR2 YNFKEQ. This CDR3 spans 19 amino acids. CDR3 sequence (DNA): TGTGCCAGCAGCCAAGACATCGGACTAGCGGGAGTCGCTTACAATGAGCAGTTCTTC. Translation: CASSQDIGLAGVAYNEQFF.

CDR3 sequence (DNA): TGTGCCAGCAGCTCTAACCGGGACAGGGGTGTTGGAAATGAAAAACTGTTTTTT. It codes for CASSSNRDRGVGNEKLFF. The rearrangement uses TRBV7-3 and TRBJ1-4; TRBD1 agrees at 10 bases. The CDR3 runs 18 residues. In germline, CDR1 is SGHTA, CDR2 FQGTGA. J lost 5 bases, V lost 4 bases, and 13 bases had no gene match.

The CDR3 spells CASSLSTGGGSPLHF. DNA of the CDR3: TGTGCCAGCAGTCTGTCTACAGGGGGTGGGTCACCCCTCCACTTT. The V call is TRBV6-1, the J call TRBJ1-6; 8 bases align to TRBD1. The germline CDR1 and CDR2 sequences are MNHNS and SASEGT. V trimming: 5 bases; J trimming: 10 bases; junction bases outside the gene matches: 10. This CDR3 region has 15 residues.

The CDR3, as DNA: TGCGCCAGCAGCCAAGATTCGACGGGGGGCCGGAAGATCAACAATGAGCAGTTCTTC. It codes for CASSQDSTGGRKINNEQFF. The chain links TRBV4-1 to TRBJ2-1; a possible D gene is TRBD2 (7 bases). The CDR3 loop spans 19 amino acids. Trimming removed 0 bases from V and 5 bases from J, with 23 bases in between. Germline CDR1 MGHRA, CDR2 YSYEKL.

V is TRBV19 and J is TRBJ1-2; D ambiguous. The CDR3 consists of 13 residues. CDR1 and CDR2 (germline): LNHDA, SQIVND (reference sequence). V lost 3 bases to trimming and J lost 3 bases, with 8 bases between them. The CDR3 sequence: CASSIQEDYGYTF. The CDR3 nucleotides are TGTGCCAGTAGTATTCAAGAGGACTATGGCTACACCTTC. Full variable domain (remainder filled in from reference TRBV19 and TRBJ1-2): DGGITQSPKYLFRKEGQNVTLSCEQNLNHDAMYWYRQDPGQGLRLIYYSQIVNDFQKGDIAEGYSVSREKKESFPLTVTSAQKNPTAFYLCASSIQEDYGYTFGSGTRLTVV.

This rearrangement joins TRBV19 to TRBJ1-5, with 8 positions matching TRBD1. The CDR3 totals 15 residues. V lost 6 bases and J lost 5; bases outside the gene matches: 9. Germline CDR1 is LNHDA and CDR2 is SQIVND (reference sequence). The CDR3 DNA reads as TGTGCCAGTAGAGGACAGGGTTTAGCGCATCAGCCCCAGCATTTT. Its protein product is CASRGQGLAHQPQHF. Filled out from reference TRBV19 and TRBJ1-5, the complete variable domain reads DGGITQSPKYLFRKEGQNVTLSCEQNLNHDAMYWYRQDPGQGLRLIYYSQIVNDFQKGDIAEGYSVSREKKESFPLTVTSAQKNPTAFYLCASRGQGLAHQPQHFGDGTRLSIL.

V gene TRBV28 combines with J gene TRBJ2-7, with 7 positions matching TRBD1. V lost 8 bases, J lost 2 bases, and 3 bases stayed unmatched. The CDR3 has 12 residues. Germline CDR1 and CDR2: MDHEN and SYDVKM. This CDR3 is CASRQGTYEQYF. The CDR3 DNA is TGTGCCAGCCGACAGGGCACCTACGAGCAGTACTTC.

In DNA form, the CDR3 reads TGCAGCGTTGACCCCCGGGACAGCAACACCGGGGAGCTGTTTTTT. Encoded protein: CSVDPRDSNTGELFF. V usage is TRBV29-1 and J usage is TRBJ2-2, with 7 bases identical to TRBD1. V dropped 3 bases and J dropped 2; count of bases not matched to a gene: 6. Germline CDR1 is SQVTM and CDR2 is ANQGSEA. This CDR3 is 15 amino acids long.

The chain joins TRBV5-6 to TRBJ2-5; weak D call: TRBD1 (6 bases). V was shortened by 0 bases and J by 2 bases, with 14 bases between the two germline ends. Looked up from germline, CDR1 is SGHDT and CDR2 is YYEEEE. The CDR3 runs 16 residues. CDR3 bases: TGTGCCAGCAGCTTGGTGGGGACACCTTTTCAAGAGACCCAGTACTTC. Translated, it gives CASSLVGTPFQETQYF.

This rearrangement joins TRBV9 to TRBJ1-3, with D possibly matching TRBD1 (5 bases). The CDR3 spans 14 residues. Germline V lookup: CDR1 SGDLS, CDR2 YYNGEE. The germline V and J ends were trimmed by 3 bases and 4 bases, with 11 bases remaining between them. The CDR3 reads CASSADRSGNTIYF. The DNA for the CDR3 is TGTGCCAGCAGCGCCGACAGATCCGGAAACACCATATATTTT.

Concerning this clone itself: A junction end diverges from the germline sequence, so it may reflect a read error. The J gene is TRBJ2-5, the V gene TRBV29-1, with 7 bases that match TRBD1. The CDR3 runs 13 residues. Germline V CDR1 and CDR2: SQVTM, ANQGSEA. CDR3: CSVSKTGQETQHF. Here the CDR3 DNA reads TGCAGCGTGTCGAAGACAGGGCAAGAGACCCAGCACTTC.

The rearrangement links TRBV5-8 to TRBJ2-1, with TRBD1 matching over 11 bases. The ends lost 2 bases at V and 3 bases at J; junction bases unmatched: 4. Germline V lookup: CDR1 SGHTS, CDR2 YDEGEE. The CDR3 is made up of 16 amino acids. CDR3 protein: CASSFSGTGGYNEQFF. The CDR3 nucleotides are TGTGCCAGCAGCTTCTCCGGGACAGGGGGCTACAATGAGCAGTTCTTC.